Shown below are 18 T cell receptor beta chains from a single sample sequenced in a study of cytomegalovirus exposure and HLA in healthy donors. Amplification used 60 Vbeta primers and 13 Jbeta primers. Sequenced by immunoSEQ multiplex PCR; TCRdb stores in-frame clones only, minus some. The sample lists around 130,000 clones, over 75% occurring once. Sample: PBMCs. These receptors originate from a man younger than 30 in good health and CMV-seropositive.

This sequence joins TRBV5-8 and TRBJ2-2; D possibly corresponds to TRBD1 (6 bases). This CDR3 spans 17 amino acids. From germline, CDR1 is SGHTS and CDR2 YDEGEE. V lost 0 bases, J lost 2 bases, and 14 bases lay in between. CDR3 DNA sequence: TGTGCCAGCAGCTTGGACGGGCCAGGGGTTAACACCGGGGAGCTGTTTTTT. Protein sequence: CASSLDGPGVNTGELFF.

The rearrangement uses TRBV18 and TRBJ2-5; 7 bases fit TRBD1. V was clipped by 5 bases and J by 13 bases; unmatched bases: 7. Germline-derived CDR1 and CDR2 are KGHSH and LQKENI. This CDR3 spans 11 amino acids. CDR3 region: CASSAGDSRYF. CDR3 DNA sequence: TGTGCCAGCTCAGCAGGGGACAGCCGGTACTTC. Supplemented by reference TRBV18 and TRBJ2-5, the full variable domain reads NAGVMQNPRHLVRRRGQEARLRCSPMKGHSHVYWYRQLPEEGLKFMVYLQKENIIDESGMPKERFSAEFPKEGPSILRIQQVVRGDSAAYFCASSAGDSRYFGPGTRLLVL.

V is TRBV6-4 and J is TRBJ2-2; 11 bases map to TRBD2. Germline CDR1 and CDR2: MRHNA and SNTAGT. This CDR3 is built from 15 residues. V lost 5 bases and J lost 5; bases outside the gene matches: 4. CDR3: CASSSRTSGTGELFF. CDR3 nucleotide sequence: TGTGCCAGCAGTAGCCGGACTAGCGGGACCGGGGAGCTGTTTTTT.

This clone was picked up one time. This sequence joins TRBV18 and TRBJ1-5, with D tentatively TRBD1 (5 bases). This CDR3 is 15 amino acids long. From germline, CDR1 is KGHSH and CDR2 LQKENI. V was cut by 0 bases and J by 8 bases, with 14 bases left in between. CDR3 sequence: CASSPPGGRVEPQHF. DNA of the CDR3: TGTGCCAGCTCACCACCGGGGGGGAGGGTTGAGCCCCAGCATTTT. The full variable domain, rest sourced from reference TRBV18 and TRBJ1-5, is NAGVMQNPRHLVRRRGQEARLRCSPMKGHSHVYWYRQLPEEGLKFMVYLQKENIIDESGMPKERFSAEFPKEGPSILRIQQVVRGDSAAYFCASSPPGGRVEPQHFGDGTRLSIL.

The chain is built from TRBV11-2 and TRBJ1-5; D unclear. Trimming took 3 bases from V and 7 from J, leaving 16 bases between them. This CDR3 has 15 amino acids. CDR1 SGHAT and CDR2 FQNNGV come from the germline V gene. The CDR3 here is CASSFGRENNQPQHF. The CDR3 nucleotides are TGTGCCAGCAGCTTCGGTAGGGAGAATAACCAGCCCCAGCATTTT.

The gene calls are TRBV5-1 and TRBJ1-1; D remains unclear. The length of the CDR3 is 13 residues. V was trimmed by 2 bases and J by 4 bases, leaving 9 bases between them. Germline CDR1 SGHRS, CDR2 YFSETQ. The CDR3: CASSFRQGTEAFF. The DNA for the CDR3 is TGCGCCAGCAGCTTCCGACAAGGCACTGAAGCTTTCTTT. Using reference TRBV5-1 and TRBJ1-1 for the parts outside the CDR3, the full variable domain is KAGVTQTPRYLIKTRGQQVTLSCSPISGHRSVSWYQQTPGQGLQFLFEYFSETQRNKGNFPGRFSGRQFSNSRSEMNVSTLELGDSALYLCASSFRQGTEAFFGQGTRLTVV.

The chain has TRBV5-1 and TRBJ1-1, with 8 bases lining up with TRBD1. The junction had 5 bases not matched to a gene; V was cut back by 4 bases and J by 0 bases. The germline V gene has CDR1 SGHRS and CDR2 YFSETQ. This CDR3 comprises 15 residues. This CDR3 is CASSARTGMNTEAFF. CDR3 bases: TGCGCCAGCAGCGCCCGGACAGGGATGAACACTGAAGCTTTCTTT.

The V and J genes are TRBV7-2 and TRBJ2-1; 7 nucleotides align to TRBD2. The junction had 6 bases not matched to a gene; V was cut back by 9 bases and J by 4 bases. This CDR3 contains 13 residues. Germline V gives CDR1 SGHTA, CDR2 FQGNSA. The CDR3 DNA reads TGTGCCAGGTGGGGAGGGCAGTACAATGAGCAGTTCTTC. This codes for CARWGGQYNEQFF.

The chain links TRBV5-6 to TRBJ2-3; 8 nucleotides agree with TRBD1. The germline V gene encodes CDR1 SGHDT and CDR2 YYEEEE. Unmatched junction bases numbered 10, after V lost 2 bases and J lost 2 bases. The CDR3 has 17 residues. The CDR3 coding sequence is TGTGCCAGCAGCTTTCTTCAGGGGGCGCGAATCACAGATACGCAGTATTTT. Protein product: CASSFLQGARITDTQYF.

As DNA, the CDR3 is TGCGCCAGCAGCTTGGAACTAGCGGGTTTGAACATTCAGTACTTC. Translation: CASSLELAGLNIQYF. V usage is TRBV5-1 and J usage is TRBJ2-4; the match to TRBD2 covers 9 bases. Germline CDR1 SGHRS, CDR2 YFSETQ. The length of the CDR3 is 15 residues. The J segment lost 7 bases and the V segment lost 0 bases, leaving 5 bases of the junction unmatched.

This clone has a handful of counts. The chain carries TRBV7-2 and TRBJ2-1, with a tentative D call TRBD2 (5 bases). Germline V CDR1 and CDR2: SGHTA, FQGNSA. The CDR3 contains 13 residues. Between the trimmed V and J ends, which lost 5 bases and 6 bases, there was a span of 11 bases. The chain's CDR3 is CASSNRRGNEQFF. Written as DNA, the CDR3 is TGTGCCAGCAGCAACCGACGGGGCAATGAGCAGTTCTTC. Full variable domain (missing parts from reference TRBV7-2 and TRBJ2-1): GAGVSQSPSNKVTEKGKDVELRCDPISGHTALYWYRQSLGQGLEFLIYFQGNSAPDKSGLPSDRFSAERTGGSVSTLTIQRTQQEDSAVYLCASSNRRGNEQFFGPGTRLTVL.

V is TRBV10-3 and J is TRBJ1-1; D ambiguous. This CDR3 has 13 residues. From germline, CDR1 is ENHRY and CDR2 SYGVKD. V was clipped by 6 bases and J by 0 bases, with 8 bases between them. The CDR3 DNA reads TGTGCCATCAGGTTAGGAGTGAACACTGAAGCTTTCTTT. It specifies CAIRLGVNTEAFF.

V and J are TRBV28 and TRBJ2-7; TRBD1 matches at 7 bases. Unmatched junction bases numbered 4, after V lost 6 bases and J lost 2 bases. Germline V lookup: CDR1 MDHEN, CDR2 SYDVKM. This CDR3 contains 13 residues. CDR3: CASRAGGPYEQYF. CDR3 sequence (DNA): TGTGCCAGCAGGGCAGGGGGACCCTACGAGCAGTACTTC.

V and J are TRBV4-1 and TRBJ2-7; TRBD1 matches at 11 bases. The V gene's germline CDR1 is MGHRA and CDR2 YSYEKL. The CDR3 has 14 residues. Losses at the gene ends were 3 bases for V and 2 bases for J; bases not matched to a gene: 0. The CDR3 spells CASSQGQGAYEQYF. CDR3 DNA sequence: TGCGCCAGCAGCCAGGGACAGGGGGCCTACGAGCAGTACTTC.

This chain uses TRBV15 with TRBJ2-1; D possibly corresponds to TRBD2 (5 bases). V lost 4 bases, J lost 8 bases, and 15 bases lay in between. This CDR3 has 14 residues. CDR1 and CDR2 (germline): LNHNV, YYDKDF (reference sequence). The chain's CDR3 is CATSNRDPRDEQFF. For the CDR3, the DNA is TGTGCCACCAGCAACCGGGATCCCCGAGATGAGCAGTTCTTC.

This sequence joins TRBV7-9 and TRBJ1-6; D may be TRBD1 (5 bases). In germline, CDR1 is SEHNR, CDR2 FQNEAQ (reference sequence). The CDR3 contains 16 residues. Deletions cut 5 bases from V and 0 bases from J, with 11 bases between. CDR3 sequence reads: CASSILGVSYNSPLHF. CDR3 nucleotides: TGTGCCAGCAGCATATTAGGGGTCTCCTATAATTCACCCCTCCACTTT.

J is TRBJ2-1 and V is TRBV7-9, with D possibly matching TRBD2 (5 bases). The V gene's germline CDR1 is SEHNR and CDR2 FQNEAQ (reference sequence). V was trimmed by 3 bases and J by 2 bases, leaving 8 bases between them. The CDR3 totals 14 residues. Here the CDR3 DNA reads TGTGCCAGCAGCTTCGGGGAACCCTACAATGAGCAGTTCTTC. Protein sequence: CASSFGEPYNEQFF.

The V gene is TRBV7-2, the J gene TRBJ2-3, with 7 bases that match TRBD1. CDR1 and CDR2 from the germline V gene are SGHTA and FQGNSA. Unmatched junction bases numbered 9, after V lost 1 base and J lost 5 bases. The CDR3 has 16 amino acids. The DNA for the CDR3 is TGTGCCAGCAGCTTAGTTGGGACAGCGGTGGGAGATACGCAGTATTTT. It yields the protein CASSLVGTAVGDTQYF.